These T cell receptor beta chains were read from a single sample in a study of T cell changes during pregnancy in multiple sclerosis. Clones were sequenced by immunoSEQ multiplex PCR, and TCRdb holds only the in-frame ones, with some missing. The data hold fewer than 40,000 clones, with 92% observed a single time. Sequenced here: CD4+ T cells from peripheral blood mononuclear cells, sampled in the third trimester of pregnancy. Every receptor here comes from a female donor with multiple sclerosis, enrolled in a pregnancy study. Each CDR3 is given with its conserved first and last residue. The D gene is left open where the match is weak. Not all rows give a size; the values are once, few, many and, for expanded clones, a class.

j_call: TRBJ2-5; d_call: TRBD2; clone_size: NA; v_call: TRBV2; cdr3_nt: TGTGCCAGCAGTACTAGCGGGAGCTGGGAGACCCAGTACTTC; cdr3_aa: CASSTSGSWETQYF
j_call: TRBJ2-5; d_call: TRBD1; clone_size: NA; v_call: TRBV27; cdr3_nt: TGTGCCAGCAGTAAACGAACCGGGACAGAGAAAGAGACCCAGTACTTC; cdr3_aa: CASSKRTGTEKETQYF
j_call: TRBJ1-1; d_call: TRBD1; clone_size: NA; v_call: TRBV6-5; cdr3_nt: TGTGCCAGCAATAAGGACAGGGCGACTGAAGCTTTCTTT; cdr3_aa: CASNKDRATEAFF
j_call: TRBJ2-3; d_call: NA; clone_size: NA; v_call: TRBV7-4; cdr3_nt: TGTGCCAGCAGCTTATGGGAGGGGGAGATCACAGATACGCAGTATTTT; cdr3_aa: CASSLWEGEITDTQYF
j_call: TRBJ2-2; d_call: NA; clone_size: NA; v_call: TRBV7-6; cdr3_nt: TGTGCCAGCAAGTTGGCGGCCTCGAACACCGGGGAGCTGTTTTTT; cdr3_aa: CASKLAASNTGELFF
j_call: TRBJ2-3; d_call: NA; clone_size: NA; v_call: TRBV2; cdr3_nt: TGTGCCAGCAGTAATGACGGACTCTTCACCTCAGATACGCAGTATTTT; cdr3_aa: CASSNDGLFTSDTQYF
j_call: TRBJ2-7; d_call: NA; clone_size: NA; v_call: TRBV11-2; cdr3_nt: TGTGCCAGCAGCCCCCTTCGGTCCTCCTACGAGCAGTACTTC; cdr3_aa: CASSPLRSSYEQYF
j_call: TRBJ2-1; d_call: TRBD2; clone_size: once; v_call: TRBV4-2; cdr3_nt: TGTGCCAGCAGCCAAGACTGGCGGGAGATCGATGAGCAGTTCTTC; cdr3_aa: CASSQDWREIDEQFF
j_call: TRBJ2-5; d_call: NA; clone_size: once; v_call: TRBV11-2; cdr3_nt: TGTGCCAGCAGCACGAAGGGGGAGACCCAGTACTTC; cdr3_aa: CASSTKGETQYF
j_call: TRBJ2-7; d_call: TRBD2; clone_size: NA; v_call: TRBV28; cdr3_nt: TGTGCCAGCAGTTTAACAGGACTAGGGTACGAGCAGTACTTC; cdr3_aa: CASSLTGLGYEQYF
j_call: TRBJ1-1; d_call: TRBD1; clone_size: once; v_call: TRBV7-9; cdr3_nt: TGTGCCAGCAGTTACAGACAGGGTGGGAACACTGAAGCTTTCTTT; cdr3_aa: CASSYRQGGNTEAFF
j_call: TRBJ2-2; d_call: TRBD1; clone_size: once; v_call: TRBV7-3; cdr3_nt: TGTGCCAGCAGCCTATATTCGACAGGGAACGCCGGGGAGCTGTTTTTT; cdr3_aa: CASSLYSTGNAGELFF
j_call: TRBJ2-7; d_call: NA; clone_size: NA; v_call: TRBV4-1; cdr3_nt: TGCGCCAGCAGCCAAGAGGGGCGGGGGCCCTACGAGCAGTACTTC; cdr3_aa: CASSQEGRGPYEQYF
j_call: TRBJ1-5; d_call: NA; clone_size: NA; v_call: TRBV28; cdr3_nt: TGTGCCAGCAGTCCGCAGGGACAAGGAGACCAGCCCCAGCATTTT; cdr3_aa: CASSPQGQGDQPQHF
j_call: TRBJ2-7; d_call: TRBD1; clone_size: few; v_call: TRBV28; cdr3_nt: TGTGCCAGCAGGACAGGGGGCGGATACGAGCAGTACTTC; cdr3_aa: CASRTGGGYEQYF
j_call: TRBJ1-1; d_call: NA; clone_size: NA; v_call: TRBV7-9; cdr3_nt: TGTGCCAGCAGCTTTAGTGGGAACACTGAAGCTTTCTTT; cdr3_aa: CASSFSGNTEAFF
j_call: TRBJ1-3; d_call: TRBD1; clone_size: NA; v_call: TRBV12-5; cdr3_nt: TGTGCTAGTGGTCCGGGGACAGGTGGAAACACCATATATTTT; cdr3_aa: CASGPGTGGNTIYF
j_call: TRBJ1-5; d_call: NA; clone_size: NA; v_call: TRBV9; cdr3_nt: TGTGCCAGCAGCGTAGGCGGGGTGGTACATCAGCCCCAGCATTTT; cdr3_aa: CASSVGGVVHQPQHF
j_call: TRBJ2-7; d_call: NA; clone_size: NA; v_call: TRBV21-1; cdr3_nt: TGTGCCAGCACCCCATATGGACAGGCCTCCGGCGAGCAGTACTTC; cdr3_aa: CASTPYGQASGEQYF
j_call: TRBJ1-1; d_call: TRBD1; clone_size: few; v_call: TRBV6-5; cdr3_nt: TGTGCCAGTCGGGACAGGCAGAACACTGAAGCTTTCTTT; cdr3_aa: CASRDRQNTEAFF
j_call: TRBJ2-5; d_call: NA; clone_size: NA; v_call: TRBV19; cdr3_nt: TGTGCCAGTAGTATTTCGGGAGTCCAAGAGACCCAGTACTTC; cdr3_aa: CASSISGVQETQYF
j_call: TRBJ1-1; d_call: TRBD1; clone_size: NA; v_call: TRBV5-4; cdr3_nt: TGTGCCAGCAGCTTCCAGACAGGGAAGAACACTGAAGCTTTCTTT; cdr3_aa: CASSFQTGKNTEAFF
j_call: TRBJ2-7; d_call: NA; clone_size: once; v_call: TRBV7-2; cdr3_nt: TGTGCCAGCAGCTTGGGGACTCTTCCCTACGAGCAGTACTTC; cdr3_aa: CASSLGTLPYEQYF
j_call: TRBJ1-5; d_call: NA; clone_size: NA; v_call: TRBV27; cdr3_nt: TGTGCCAGCAGTTTATCCGGGGGTAGCAATCAGCCCCAGCATTTT; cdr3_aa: CASSLSGGSNQPQHF
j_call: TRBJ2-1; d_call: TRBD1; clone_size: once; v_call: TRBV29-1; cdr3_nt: TGCAGCGTGGTGGGACAGGGGAATACCTACAATGAGCAGTTCTTC; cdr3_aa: CSVVGQGNTYNEQFF
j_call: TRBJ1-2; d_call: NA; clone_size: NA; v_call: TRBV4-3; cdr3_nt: TGCGCCAGCAGCCAAGATGGTCTCAGGGGCTCTGGCTACACCTTC; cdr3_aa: CASSQDGLRGSGYTF
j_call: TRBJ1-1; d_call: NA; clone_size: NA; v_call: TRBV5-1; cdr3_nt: TGCGCCAGCAGCTTGCTGGCAGGGGTAGTGGGGAACACTGAAGCTTTCTTT; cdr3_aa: CASSLLAGVVGNTEAFF
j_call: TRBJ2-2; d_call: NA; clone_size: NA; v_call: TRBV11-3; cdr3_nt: TGTGCCAGCAGCTTAGATCAGACCGGGGAGCTGTTTTTT; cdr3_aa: CASSLDQTGELFF
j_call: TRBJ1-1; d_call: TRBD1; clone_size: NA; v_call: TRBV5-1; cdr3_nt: TGCGCCAGCAGCGTTCGACAGGGGGAAAACACTGAAGCTTTCTTT; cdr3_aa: CASSVRQGENTEAFF
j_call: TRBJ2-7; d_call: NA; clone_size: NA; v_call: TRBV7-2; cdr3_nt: TGTGCCAGCAGCTTTTATGGGGCCGAGCAGTACTTC; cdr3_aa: CASSFYGAEQYF
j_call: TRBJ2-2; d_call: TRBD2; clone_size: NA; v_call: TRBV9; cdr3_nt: TGTGCCAGCAGCGTGACTAGCGGGAGGGACACCGGGGAGCTGTTTTTT; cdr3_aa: CASSVTSGRDTGELFF
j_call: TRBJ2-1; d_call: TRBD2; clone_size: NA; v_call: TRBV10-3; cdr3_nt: TGTGCCATCAGTCGACTAGCGGGAGAGGGCAATGAGCAGTTCTTC; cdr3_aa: CAISRLAGEGNEQFF
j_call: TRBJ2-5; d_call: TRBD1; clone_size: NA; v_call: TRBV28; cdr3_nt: TGTGCCAGCAGTCTCCCCCGGACAGGGCGAGAGACCCAGTACTTC; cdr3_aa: CASSLPRTGRETQYF
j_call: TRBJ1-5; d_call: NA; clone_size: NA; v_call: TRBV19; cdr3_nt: TGTGCCAGTAGTATATGGCAGATCAATCAGCCCCAGCATTTT; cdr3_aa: CASSIWQINQPQHF
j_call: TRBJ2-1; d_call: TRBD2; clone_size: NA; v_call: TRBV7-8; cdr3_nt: TGTGCCAGCAGCCCAAGGGAGGGTGCCTACAATGAGCAGTTCTTC; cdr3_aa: CASSPREGAYNEQFF
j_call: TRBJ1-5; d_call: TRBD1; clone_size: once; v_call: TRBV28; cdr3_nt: TGTGCCAGCAAGACAGGGGGCCCTCAGCCCCAGCATTTT; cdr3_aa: CASKTGGPQPQHF
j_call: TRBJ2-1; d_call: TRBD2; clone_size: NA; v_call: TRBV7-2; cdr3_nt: TGTGCCAGCAGCTTCTGGCTAGCGGGAGGCAATGAGCAGTTCTTC; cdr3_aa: CASSFWLAGGNEQFF
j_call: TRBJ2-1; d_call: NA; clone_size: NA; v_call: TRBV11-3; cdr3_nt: TGTGCCAGCAGCTTATCAGGGGTGCCAAATGAGCAGTTCTTC; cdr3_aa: CASSLSGVPNEQFF
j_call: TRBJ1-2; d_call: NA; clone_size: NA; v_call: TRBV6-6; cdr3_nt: TGTGCCAGCACCTTTGCGGACAGAAGTTCTTATGGCTACACCTTC; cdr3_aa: CASTFADRSSYGYTF
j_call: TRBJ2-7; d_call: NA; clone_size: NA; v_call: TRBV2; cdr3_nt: TGTGCCAGCATTCCCAGGGGAACCTCCTTAAACGAGCAGTACTTC; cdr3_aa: CASIPRGTSLNEQYF
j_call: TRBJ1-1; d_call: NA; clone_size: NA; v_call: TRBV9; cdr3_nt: TGTGCCAGCAGCCCGGACATGAACACTGAAGCTTTCTTT; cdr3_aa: CASSPDMNTEAFF
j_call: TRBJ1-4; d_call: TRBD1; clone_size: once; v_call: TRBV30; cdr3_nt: TGTGCCTGGAGTGGGGACAGTTTTGAAAAACTGTTTTTT; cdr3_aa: CAWSGDSFEKLFF
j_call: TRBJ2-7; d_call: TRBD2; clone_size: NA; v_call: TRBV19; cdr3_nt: TGTGCCAGTAGTACCCCGGGACTAGCGGGATACGAGCAGTACTTC; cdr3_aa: CASSTPGLAGYEQYF
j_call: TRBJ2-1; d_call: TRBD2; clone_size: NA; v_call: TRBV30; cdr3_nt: TGTGCCTGGAGTTCTAGCGGGAGGGGCTACAATGAGCAGTTCTTC; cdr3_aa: CAWSSSGRGYNEQFF
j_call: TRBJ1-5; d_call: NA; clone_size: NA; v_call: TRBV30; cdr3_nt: TGTGCCTGGGAGGCCGCCCTTAGCAATCAGCCCCAGCATTTT; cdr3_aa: CAWEAALSNQPQHF
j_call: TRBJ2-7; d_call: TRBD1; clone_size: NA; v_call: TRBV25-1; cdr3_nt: TGTGCCAGCAGTGGGACAGGGGGCTCCTACGAGCAGTACTTC; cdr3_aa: CASSGTGGSYEQYF
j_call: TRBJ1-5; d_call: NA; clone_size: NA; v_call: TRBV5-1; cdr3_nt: TGCGCCAGCAGCTTGGCCGGGGAGGGGGTTCAGCCCCAGCATTTT; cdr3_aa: CASSLAGEGVQPQHF
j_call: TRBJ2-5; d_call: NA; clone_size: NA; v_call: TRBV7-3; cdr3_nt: TGTGCCAGCAGCTCCGACAGGAGTGGGGAGACCCAGTACTTC; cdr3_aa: CASSSDRSGETQYF
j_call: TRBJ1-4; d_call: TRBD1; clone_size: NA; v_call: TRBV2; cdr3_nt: TGTGCCAGCAGCGCCCCGGGACAGGGGGTATTAGAAAAACTGTTTTTT; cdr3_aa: CASSAPGQGVLEKLFF
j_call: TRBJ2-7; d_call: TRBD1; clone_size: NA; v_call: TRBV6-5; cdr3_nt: TGTGCCAGCAGTCAACAGGGGACCTACGAGCAGTACTTC; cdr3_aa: CASSQQGTYEQYF
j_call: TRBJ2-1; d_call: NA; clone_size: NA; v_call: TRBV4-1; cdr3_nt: TGCGCCAGCAGCCAACCCGGGACAAAAATCTACAATGAGCAGTTCTTC; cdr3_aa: CASSQPGTKIYNEQFF
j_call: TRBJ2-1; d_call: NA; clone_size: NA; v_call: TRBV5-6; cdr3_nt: TGTGCCAGCAGCTTGGTGCGGGGACCGGAGCAGTTCTTC; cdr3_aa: CASSLVRGPEQFF
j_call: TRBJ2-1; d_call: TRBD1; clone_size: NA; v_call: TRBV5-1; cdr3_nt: TGCGCCAGCAGCCGGACGGGACAGAGCACTAGGTCCTACAATGAGCAGTTCTTC; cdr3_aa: CASSRTGQSTRSYNEQFF
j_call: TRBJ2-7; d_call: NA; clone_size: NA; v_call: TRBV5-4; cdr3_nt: TGTGCCAGCAGTCGTGACCCGGAGGTTCCCTACGAGCAGTACTTC; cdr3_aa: CASSRDPEVPYEQYF
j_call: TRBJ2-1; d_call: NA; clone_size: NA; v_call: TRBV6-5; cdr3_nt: TGTGCCAGCAGCCCGGACTTCAGCTCCTACAATGAGCAGTTCTTC; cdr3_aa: CASSPDFSSYNEQFF
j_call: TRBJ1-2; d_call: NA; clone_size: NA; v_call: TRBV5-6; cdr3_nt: TGTGCCAGCAGCTTGGACAGGAGCCTCCGAGTCTATGGCTACACCTTC; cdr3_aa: CASSLDRSLRVYGYTF
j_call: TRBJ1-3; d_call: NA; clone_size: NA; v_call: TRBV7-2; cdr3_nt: TGTGCCAGCAGCTTAGCGCGGGAAGGGACTGGAAACACCATATATTTT; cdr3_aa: CASSLAREGTGNTIYF
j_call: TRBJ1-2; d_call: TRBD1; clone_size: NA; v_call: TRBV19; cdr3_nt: TGTGCCAGTAGGGGAACAGGGGGCCGGAGCTATGGCTACACCTTC; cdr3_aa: CASRGTGGRSYGYTF
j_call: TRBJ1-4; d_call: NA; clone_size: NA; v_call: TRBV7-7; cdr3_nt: TGTGCCAGCAGCCTCGCCGCGTCGCCTAATGAAAAACTGTTTTTT; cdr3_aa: CASSLAASPNEKLFF
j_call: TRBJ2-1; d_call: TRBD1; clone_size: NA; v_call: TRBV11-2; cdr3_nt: TGTGCCAGCAGCCCCCAACAGGGGGGATTTGATGAGCAGTTCTTC; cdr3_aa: CASSPQQGGFDEQFF